This is a list of T cell receptor beta chains from one sample in a study of blood T cell repertoires in COVID-19. The data were produced by immunoSEQ multiplex PCR, yet TCRdb's version contains in-frame clones alone and is incomplete. The table includes about 370,000 clones, around 90% detected once. Sequenced input: peripheral blood. The receptors come from a man aged 18-30 years with active or convalescent COVID-19. Both conserved end residues are part of each CDR3. D genes are given only for firm matches. The size field is filled for only some rows; it gives once, few, many or a size class.

J gene	D gene	V gene	clone size	CDR3 protein	CDR3 DNA
TRBJ2-7	-	TRBV7-2	once	CASSLAGGKNYEQYF	TGTGCCAGCAGCTTAGCCGGGGGAAAAAACTACGAGCAGTACTTC
TRBJ2-7	-	TRBV4-1	-	CASSQEAQAYEQYF	TGCGCCAGCAGCCAAGAGGCACAGGCCTACGAGCAGTACTTC
TRBJ2-1	TRBD2	TRBV6-1	-	CASSEALAGGQNEQFF	TGTGCCAGCAGTGAAGCGTTAGCGGGGGGACAGAATGAGCAGTTCTTC
TRBJ1-2	TRBD1	TRBV28	many	CASRYIQGDNYGYTF	TGTGCCAGCAGATATATACAGGGGGATAACTATGGCTACACCTTC
TRBJ1-2	TRBD1	TRBV4-2	-	CASSQRWTGDYGYTF	TGTGCCAGCAGCCAAAGATGGACAGGGGATTATGGCTACACCTTC
TRBJ1-2	TRBD1	TRBV6-2/TRBV6-3	-	CASSYPGTGDGYTF	TGTGCCAGCAGTTACCCCGGGACAGGGGACGGCTACACCTTC
TRBJ2-2	-	TRBV24-1	-	CATSDLGGSRRPGELFF	TGTGCCACCAGTGATTTAGGTGGGAGCCGCCGACCCGGGGAGCTGTTTTTT
TRBJ2-3	-	TRBV9	-	CASSVNPGTRKYTSTDTQYF	TGTGCCAGCAGCGTTAACCCTGGGACAAGGAAGTATACTAGCACAGATACGCAGTATTTT
TRBJ1-3	-	TRBV12-3/TRBV12-4	-	CASSLAYSSTIYF	TGTGCCAGCAGTTTAGCTTACAGTAGCACCATATATTTT
TRBJ1-2	-	TRBV5-1	-	CASSPPGRGNGYTF	TGCGCCAGCAGTCCGCCAGGGAGGGGTAATGGCTACACCTTC
TRBJ1-1	-	TRBV14	-	CASSQDERGIEAFF	TGTGCCAGCAGCCAAGACGAAAGGGGAATTGAAGCTTTCTTT
TRBJ1-1	-	TRBV24-1	-	CATSGASNTEAFF	TGTGCCACCAGTGGGGCTTCGAACACTGAAGCTTTCTTT
TRBJ2-7	TRBD2	TRBV6-2/TRBV6-3	once	CASSYSARGADEQYF	TGTGCCAGCAGTTACTCGGCGCGGGGGGCCGACGAGCAGTACTTC
TRBJ1-2	-	TRBV19	-	CASTDSQHYGYTF	TGTGCCAGTACGGACAGCCAACACTATGGCTACACCTTC
TRBJ2-6	-	TRBV4-2	-	CASSQSAGSSGANVLTF	TGTGCCAGCAGCCAATCCGCGGGGAGCTCTGGGGCCAACGTCCTGACTTTC
TRBJ1-1	-	TRBV5-1	-	CASSLDGANTEAFF	TGCGCCAGCAGCCTTGACGGAGCTAACACTGAAGCTTTCTTT
TRBJ2-6	TRBD1	TRBV5-1	-	CASSGRDRVSGANVLTF	TGCGCCAGCAGCGGCCGGGACAGGGTATCTGGGGCCAACGTCCTGACTTTC
TRBJ2-2	-	TRBV6-4	-	CASSLDRNTGELFF	TGTGCCAGCAGTCTGGACAGAAACACCGGGGAGCTGTTTTTT
TRBJ2-3	-	TRBV5-1	-	CASSLEVGGFGDTQYF	TGCGCCAGCAGCTTGGAGGTAGGGGGTTTTGGAGATACGCAGTATTTT
TRBJ2-7	TRBD1	TRBV19	-	CASSVGQDTSSASRNYEQYF	TGTGCCAGTAGTGTCGGACAGGATACATCATCGGCCTCAAGGAATTACGAGCAGTACTTC
TRBJ2-5	TRBD2	TRBV11-2	-	CASSLEASGGVETQYF	TGTGCCAGCAGCTTAGAGGCTAGCGGGGGTGTGGAGACCCAGTACTTC
TRBJ2-2	-	TRBV19	-	CASKQGVRVTGELFF	TGTGCCAGTAAACAGGGAGTAAGGGTCACCGGGGAGCTGTTTTTT
TRBJ2-5	-	TRBV5-5	-	CASSDDRNQETQYF	TGCGCCAGCAGCGATGACAGAAACCAAGAGACCCAGTACTTC
TRBJ2-3	TRBD2	TRBV6-5	-	CASRRTSGSTDTQYF	TGTGCCAGCAGGAGGACTAGCGGTTCCACAGATACGCAGTATTTT
TRBJ2-5	TRBD2	TRBV18	-	CASSRPSGRETQYF	TGTGCCAGCTCCCGCCCAAGCGGGAGAGAGACCCAGTACTTC
TRBJ2-5	-	TRBV20-1	-	CSYPGQETQYF	TGCAGCTACCCGGGGCAAGAGACCCAGTACTTC
TRBJ2-3	-	TRBV7-2	-	CASSFEGRAVSQYF	TGTGCCAGCAGCTTTGAGGGCCGGGCTGTTTCGCAGTATTTT
TRBJ1-1	-	TRBV15	-	CATSRDRSGINTEAFF	TGTGCCACCAGCAGAGATCGGTCCGGGATAAACACTGAAGCTTTCTTT
TRBJ1-1	-	TRBV7-2	-	CASSTDGGENTEAFF	TGTGCCAGCAGCACGGACGGGGGGGAAAACACTGAAGCTTTCTTT
TRBJ1-2	-	TRBV5-4	-	CASSFLVGVANYGYTF	TGTGCCAGCAGCTTTCTCGTAGGGGTAGCTAACTATGGCTACACCTTC
TRBJ2-7	-	TRBV7-3	-	CASSYGASYEQYF	TGTGCCAGCAGCTATGGAGCGTCATACGAGCAGTACTTC
TRBJ1-1	-	TRBV5-1	-	CASSLDPGVTMNTEAFF	TGCGCCAGCAGCTTGGACCCAGGCGTCACCATGAACACTGAAGCTTTCTTT
TRBJ2-5	-	TRBV11-2	-	CASSFMGEGLLGGTQYF	TGTGCCAGCAGCTTTATGGGAGAGGGACTTCTTGGGGGGACCCAGTACTTC
TRBJ1-1	-	TRBV11-2	-	CASSPPYGNTEAFF	TGTGCCAGCAGCCCTCCATACGGGAACACTGAAGCTTTCTTT
TRBJ1-1	-	TRBV4-1	-	CASSQDHVGEAFF	TGCGCCAGCAGCCAAGATCACGTGGGCGAAGCTTTCTTT
TRBJ1-1	-	TRBV15	-	CATSRVPRGSTEAFF	TGTGCCACCAGCAGAGTCCCCAGGGGTTCCACTGAAGCTTTCTTT